Sequencing of this TCR beta chain was carried out in a study of tumor-infiltrating lymphocytes in primary liver carcinoma. The CDR3 extends over 14 amino acids. V lost 11 bases, J lost 4 bases, and 21 bases lay in between. Researchers generated TCR beta cDNA from about 450 ng of total RNA, relying on a constant-region primer. Libraries of TCR beta came from three nested multiplex PCR rounds with slightly modified ARM-PCR. Use of TRBV1-TRBV30 forward primers with a C-beta reverse primer characterized the first two PCR rounds, which lasted about 11 cycles each. TCRdb re-derived calls from the multiplex PCR reads in MiXCR, one entry per CDR3 protein. The profile shows about 190,000 distinct CDR3 sequences, 85% of them singletons. Comment on this clonotype: What it recognizes is unknown.

Regarding the study as a whole: No more than about 8-24% of top clones could be seen in all five tumor regions.

RNA and DNA were co-extracted from around 20-30 mg of unsorted bulk tissue. The study enrolled treatment-naive patients with chronic HBV infection. Sampling of every tumor involved five separate regions. These included the tumor centre. Tumor samples uniformly had over 80% viable tumor cells. This chain links TRBV12-3 or TRBV12-4 with TRBJ2-7; TRBD2 is a possible D gene (6 bases). The source material was tumor tissue from primary liver carcinoma. The receptor was isolated from a middle-aged man with primary liver carcinoma and hepatitis B virus infection. The CDR3 loop is CAGIIPGLPYEQYF. For the CDR3, the DNA is TGTGCCGGCATCATCCCGGGACTCCCTTACGAGCAGTACTTC.